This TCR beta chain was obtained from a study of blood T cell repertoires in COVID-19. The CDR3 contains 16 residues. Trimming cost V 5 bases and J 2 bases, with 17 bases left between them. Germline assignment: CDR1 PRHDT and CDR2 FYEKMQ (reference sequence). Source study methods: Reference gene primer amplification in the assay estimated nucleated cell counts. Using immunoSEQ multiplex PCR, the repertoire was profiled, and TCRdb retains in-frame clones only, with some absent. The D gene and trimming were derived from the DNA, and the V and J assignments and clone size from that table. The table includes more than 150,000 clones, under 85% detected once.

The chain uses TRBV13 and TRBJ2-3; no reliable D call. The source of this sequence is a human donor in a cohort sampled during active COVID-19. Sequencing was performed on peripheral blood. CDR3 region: CASSPPTSQDTDTQYF. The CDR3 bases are TGTGCCAGCAGCCCCCCCACGAGTCAAGACACAGATACGCAGTATTTT. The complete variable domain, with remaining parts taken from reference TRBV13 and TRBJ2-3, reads AAGVIQSPRHLIKEKRETATLKCYPIPRHDTVYWYQQGPGQDPQFLISFYEKMQSDKGSIPDRFSAQQFSDYHSELNMSSLELGDSALYFCASSPPTSQDTDTQYFGPGTRLTVL.